This T cell receptor beta chain was sequenced for a study of T cell responses to AZD1222 COVID-19 vaccine. Study-level results: Every sample of the repertoires postdated the peak T cell response.

The ends were cut back, 6 bases at V and 3 bases at J, with 10 bases in the middle. The CDR3 spans 13 residues. Germline V gene lookup returns CDR1 LNHDA and CDR2 SQIVND (reference sequence). The table came from immunoSEQ multiplex PCR; TCRdb's copy has only in-frame clones and leaves some out. Of about 78,000 clones detected, approximately 86% appear once; the ten largest clones hold roughly 24%. To note about this clone: What it recognizes is unknown.

This receptor was identified in an adult in good health. This specimen consisted of peripheral blood, obtained on day 0 of AZD1222 vaccination. The chain uses TRBV19 and TRBJ2-3; D gene unclear. CDR3 protein: CASRRALTDTQYF. The CDR3 coding sequence is TGTGCCAGTAGAAGGGCCTTAACAGATACGCAGTATTTT.